This T cell receptor (beta chain) was found in a study of blood T cell repertoires in COVID-19. Study details: COVID-19 samples, acute and convalescent, were from the United States, Italy and Spain. In each case, the material was cDNA or gDNA derived from T cells, B-cell-depleted T cells, or PBMCs.

V shed 5 bases, J shed 4 bases, and the junction held 4 bases outside the gene matches. CDR3 size: 14 residues. Looked up from germline, CDR1 is MNHNY and CDR2 is SVGAGI (reference sequence). Repertoires were generated with immunoSEQ multiplex PCR, while TCRdb's copy carries only in-frame clones and drops some. The profile covers 150,000 to 200,000 clones, with around four fifths appearing a single time and 0.85% to 0.95% taken by the ten largest. Sequenced sample: peripheral blood. The sequence came from a man in his 60s with COVID-19, enrolled during active disease. This rearrangement joins TRBV6-6 to TRBJ2-4; 8 bases map to TRBD1. This CDR3 reads CASSPGQEKNIQYF. CDR3 sequence (DNA): TGTGCCAGCAGTCCGGGACAGGAGAAAAACATTCAGTACTTC.